This T cell receptor beta chain was observed in a study of blood T cell repertoires in COVID-19. In the study overall: Samples representing acute and convalescent COVID-19 were sourced from the United States, Italy and Spain. In each case, the material was cDNA or gDNA derived from T cells, B-cell-depleted T cells, or PBMCs.

This clone was seen only a few times. As handled by the study authors: Amplified reference gene primers provided the basis for estimating nucleated cell counts. This table comes from immunoSEQ multiplex PCR, and its TCRdb copy is limited to in-frame clones, with some not included. The D gene and trimming were derived from the DNA, and the V and J assignments and clone size from that table. Seen here are under 350,000 clones, around 89% observed once, and the top ten hold around 4.4%. Trimming took 10 bases from V and 9 from J, leaving 19 bases between them. The length of the CDR3 is 13 residues. Germline CDR1 ENHRY, CDR2 SYGVKD.

The sequenced sample consisted of peripheral blood. The clonotype comes from a middle-aged man with acute or convalescent COVID-19. The V and J genes are TRBV10-3 and TRBJ2-1; TRBD2 is a possible D gene (5 bases). Here the CDR3 DNA reads TGTGCCACCTCCTCCTCTCTTCGGGGTGAGCAGTTCTTC. It yields the protein CATSSSLRGEQFF.